This is a list of T cell receptor beta chains from one sample in a study of T cells in Graves' hyperthyroidism and ophthalmopathy. TCRdb re-called the multiplex PCR reads through MiXCR, storing one row per CDR3 protein. The repertoire includes approximately 150,000 distinct CDR3 sequences, about 9.4% of them detected once, and roughly 23% sits in the top ten. Specimen: blood. Receptors were obtained from a woman aged 18-30 years with Graves' hyperthyroidism that later progressed to Graves' ophthalmopathy. CDR3s leave out the opening cysteine and the closing phenylalanine or tryptophan. Fields, in order: V gene, J gene, CDR3 protein.

V gene: TRBV7-8; J gene: TRBJ1-1; CDR3 protein: ASSWRTEAF
V gene: TRBV29-1; J gene: TRBJ1-1; CDR3 protein: SVEPTDRPNTEAF
V gene: TRBV7-9; J gene: TRBJ2-5; CDR3 protein: ASSLTGGSKETQY
V gene: TRBV10-2; J gene: TRBJ1-1; CDR3 protein: ASLQGTEAF
V gene: TRBV5-8; J gene: TRBJ1-6; CDR3 protein: ASSPGQNSPLH
V gene: TRBV27; J gene: TRBJ1-6; CDR3 protein: ASSLSGGPNSPLH
V gene: TRBV20-1; J gene: TRBJ1-2; CDR3 protein: SARRNYGYT
V gene: TRBV19; J gene: TRBJ2-5; CDR3 protein: ASTATRSRETQY
V gene: TRBV6-5; J gene: TRBJ1-2; CDR3 protein: ASSYGPGAYGYT
V gene: TRBV6-1; J gene: TRBJ1-5; CDR3 protein: ASSLETGVQPQH
V gene: TRBV29-1; J gene: TRBJ2-5; CDR3 protein: SVEKDSQY
V gene: TRBV14; J gene: TRBJ1-6; CDR3 protein: ASSLLQGAQYNSPLH
V gene: TRBV13; J gene: TRBJ2-4; CDR3 protein: ASSLTVDGQGGNIQY
V gene: TRBV12-3/TRBV12-4; J gene: TRBJ2-2; CDR3 protein: ASTHWTGNTGELF
V gene: TRBV7-9; J gene: TRBJ2-5; CDR3 protein: ASSQPWNQETQY
V gene: TRBV4-1; J gene: TRBJ2-5; CDR3 protein: ASSQDEGAWETQY
V gene: TRBV3-1; J gene: TRBJ1-3; CDR3 protein: ASSLWTVGNTIY
V gene: TRBV7-3; J gene: TRBJ1-1; CDR3 protein: ASSLTQGAGTEAF
V gene: TRBV6-1; J gene: TRBJ1-5; CDR3 protein: ASSSLTGGTQPQH
V gene: TRBV5-1; J gene: TRBJ2-3; CDR3 protein: ASSWGGQTLTQY
V gene: TRBV4-1; J gene: TRBJ1-2; CDR3 protein: ASSRPDGNGYT
V gene: TRBV18; J gene: TRBJ2-7; CDR3 protein: ASSLLPLSEQY
V gene: TRBV5-6; J gene: TRBJ2-5; CDR3 protein: ASSLRTGRETQY
V gene: TRBV6-5; J gene: TRBJ1-6; CDR3 protein: ASSYSGSPLH
V gene: TRBV3-1; J gene: TRBJ2-7; CDR3 protein: ASSSRPAQTGEQY
V gene: TRBV15; J gene: TRBJ2-3; CDR3 protein: ATSSSGAGGADTQY
V gene: TRBV11-2; J gene: TRBJ2-3; CDR3 protein: ASSLWGHPTGDTQY